The 22 T cell receptor beta chains in this list originate from one sample, sequenced in a study of blood T cell repertoires in COVID-19. Data came from immunoSEQ multiplex PCR; TCRdb stores just in-frame clones and leaves some out. The table lists approximately 200,000 clones, about four fifths of them singletons. Sequenced: PBMCs or T cells enriched from blood (not recorded which). The receptors here all came from a man aged 60 to 69 who had recovered from COVID-19.

V is TRBV5-1 and J is TRBJ1-5, with D unclear. The CDR3 length is 15 residues. The V end lost 0 bases, the J end lost 5 bases, and 12 bases lay between the germline ends. Germline V gene data show CDR1 as SGHRS and CDR2 as YFSETQ. CDR3 sequence reads: CASSLVAGAHQPQHF. The CDR3 bases are TGCGCCAGCAGCTTGGTCGCCGGAGCACATCAGCCCCAGCATTTT.

The genes are TRBV2 and TRBJ2-5; TRBD1 aligns across 10 bases. The CDR3 is 14 amino acids. J was trimmed by 7 bases and V by 6 bases; bases with no gene match: 8. CDR1 is SNHLY and CDR2 is FYNNEI in the germline V gene. CDR3 sequence: CASRQTGGAWTQYF. In DNA, the CDR3 is TGTGCCAGCAGGCAGACAGGGGGCGCGTGGACCCAGTACTTC.

This clone turned up a few times. The genes are TRBV19 and TRBJ1-5, with TRBD1 as a possible D gene (6 bases). Trimming removed 5 bases at V and 0 bases at J, with 20 bases between. This CDR3 region has 18 residues. Germline-derived CDR1 and CDR2 are LNHDA and SQIVND (reference sequence). CDR3 residues: CASSPPRDKSYSNQPQHF. CDR3 sequence (DNA): TGTGCCAGTAGTCCACCCCGGGACAAATCGTATAGCAATCAGCCCCAGCATTTT. The full variable domain, in which reference TRBV19 and TRBJ1-5 provide the parts outside the CDR3, is DGGITQSPKYLFRKEGQNVTLSCEQNLNHDAMYWYRQDPGQGLRLIYYSQIVNDFQKGDIAEGYSVSREKKESFPLTVTSAQKNPTAFYLCASSPPRDKSYSNQPQHFGDGTRLSIL.

The sample holds one count of this clone. The V and J genes are TRBV5-6 and TRBJ1-2, with TRBD1 identical over 7 bases. CDR1 is SGHDT and CDR2 is YYEEEE in the germline V gene. V was pared by 6 bases and J by 5 bases, with 13 bases of the junction left unmatched. The CDR3 sequence is 15 residues long. CDR3 region: CASNRRGLVSYGYTF. The CDR3, as DNA: TGTGCCAGCAACCGAAGGGGGCTTGTTAGTTATGGCTACACCTTC.

The sample holds a few counts of this clone. The genes are TRBV7-8 and TRBJ1-3; D is uncertain. Germline loops: CDR1 SGHVS, CDR2 FQNEAQ. The V gene lost 5 bases and the J gene lost 0 bases, with 14 bases spanning the gap. This CDR3 has 16 residues. Written as DNA, the CDR3 is TGTGCCAGCAGCGATTCTAAGACTTTCTCTGGAAACACCATATATTTT. The encoded protein is CASSDSKTFSGNTIYF.

The V call is TRBV11-3, the J call TRBJ1-1, with D maybe TRBD1 (6 bases). This CDR3 has 15 amino acids. In germline, CDR1 is SGHNT, CDR2 YENEEA. Trimming left V 4 bases short and J 1 base short, with 13 bases between. The CDR3 DNA sequence: TGTGCCAGCAGCTGGAGGACAGTCTCGAACACTGAAGCTTTCTTT. Amino acids: CASSWRTVSNTEAFF.

The chain employs TRBV27 and TRBJ2-5, with D maybe TRBD2 (6 bases). The CDR3 spans 14 residues. The germline V gene has CDR1 MNHEY and CDR2 SMNVEV (reference sequence). Deletions cut 2 bases from V and 5 bases from J, with 12 bases between. The CDR3: CASSLRGNRETQYF. Here the CDR3 DNA reads TGTGCCAGCAGTTTACGGGGGAACCGGGAGACCCAGTACTTC.

This chain joins TRBV5-1 and TRBJ1-2; 9 nucleotides agree with TRBD1. The trim removed 3 bases at V and 3 bases at J, leaving 3 bases unmatched. The CDR3 extends over 14 amino acids. Looked up from germline, CDR1 is SGHRS and CDR2 is YFSETQ. Written as DNA, the CDR3 is TGCGCCAGCAGCTGGGACAGGGCGGACTATGGCTACACCTTC. The encoded protein is CASSWDRADYGYTF.

This chain uses TRBV6-5 with TRBJ2-5, with D possibly TRBD2 on 5 matching bases. Trimming stripped 4 bases from V and 4 bases from J, with 10 bases between. This CDR3 has 13 amino acids. Per the germline V gene, CDR1 is MNHEY and CDR2 is SVGAGI. The CDR3 sequence: CASSFRGAETQYF. The CDR3 DNA sequence: TGTGCCAGCAGTTTTCGGGGTGCAGAGACCCAGTACTTC.

V and J are TRBV5-1 and TRBJ2-1, with a possible D match to TRBD2 (5 bases). Germline CDR1 SGHRS, CDR2 YFSETQ. This CDR3 contains 15 residues. V gave up 0 bases and J gave up 0 bases, with 7 bases separating them. CDR3 sequence: CASSLAGDSYNEQFF. The CDR3 region has the DNA TGCGCCAGCAGCTTGGCCGGGGACTCCTACAATGAGCAGTTCTTC.

The chain couples TRBV24-1 to TRBJ1-1; 7 nucleotides match TRBD1. In germline, CDR1 is KGHDR, CDR2 SFDVKD. This CDR3 comprises 17 residues. The junction had 14 bases not matched to a gene; V was cut back by 8 bases and J by 0 bases. The DNA of the CDR3 is TGTGCCACCATGACGGTAAAGGACAGGTCAATGAACACTGAAGCTTTCTTT. Protein sequence: CATMTVKDRSMNTEAFF.

The chain is built from TRBV9 and TRBJ1-3; no clear D gene. The V end lost 0 bases, the J end lost 4 bases, and 17 bases lay between the germline ends. In germline, CDR1 is SGDLS, CDR2 YYNGEE. The CDR3 is 17 residues long. The CDR3 DNA sequence: TGTGCCAGCAGCGTAGCCCCCTGGGAGGGCGGGGGAAACACCATATATTTT. Its protein product is CASSVAPWEGGGNTIYF.

The J gene is TRBJ2-2, the V gene TRBV30; D perhaps matches TRBD2 (5 bases). The V gene lost 0 bases and the J gene lost 5 bases, with 13 bases spanning the gap. This CDR3 is 15 amino acids long. Germline loops: CDR1 GTSNPN, CDR2 SVGIG (reference sequence). The CDR3 is CAWSVVIGETGELFF. In nucleotides, the CDR3 is TGTGCCTGGAGTGTAGTTATCGGGGAGACCGGGGAGCTGTTTTTT.

The chain carries TRBV18 and TRBJ1-1; 7 bases fit TRBD1. CDR1 and CDR2 (germline): KGHSH, LQKENI. V was pared by 5 bases and J by 0 bases, with 3 bases of the junction left unmatched. The CDR3 contains 14 residues. CDR3 protein: CASSKGTVNTEAFF. The CDR3 coding sequence is TGTGCCAGCTCAAAGGGGACAGTGAACACTGAAGCTTTCTTT. Full variable domain (remainder filled in from reference TRBV18 and TRBJ1-1): NAGVMQNPRHLVRRRGQEARLRCSPMKGHSHVYWYRQLPEEGLKFMVYLQKENIIDESGMPKERFSAEFPKEGPSILRIQQVVRGDSAAYFCASSKGTVNTEAFFGQGTRLTVV.

The chain couples TRBV20-1 to TRBJ1-2, with TRBD1 matching 8 bases. The CDR3 spans 13 residues. V shed 6 bases and J 8 bases; nucleotides not matched to a gene: 11. Germline-derived CDR1 and CDR2 are DFQATT and SNEGSKA (reference sequence). CDR3 amino acids: CSASRSGGLGYTF. The CDR3 coding sequence is TGCAGTGCCAGTCGTTCAGGGGGCTTGGGCTACACCTTC.

As DNA, the CDR3 is TGCAGCGTTGACTACGGACAGGGGGCAACAGATACGCAGTATTTT. This gives the protein CSVDYGQGATDTQYF. The chain employs TRBV29-1 and TRBJ2-3, with 11 positions matching TRBD1. CDR1 SQVTM and CDR2 ANQGSEA come from the germline V gene. The CDR3 is 15 residues long. V shed 3 bases and J 3 bases; nucleotides not matched to a gene: 5.

Written as DNA, the CDR3 is TGTGCCAGCAGTGATAGTGGGGCCAACGTCCTGACTTTC. Translating it yields CASSDSGANVLTF. The genes are TRBV6-1 and TRBJ2-6; D call uncertain. In germline, CDR1 is MNHNS, CDR2 SASEGT. The CDR3 sequence is 13 residues long. The V gene lost 3 bases and the J gene lost 3 bases, with 3 bases spanning the gap.

V usage is TRBV5-1 and J usage is TRBJ2-2; tentatively, D is TRBD2 (7 bases). Germline V CDR1 and CDR2: SGHRS, YFSETQ. The V and J ends lost 4 bases and 7 bases respectively, with 17 bases between them. The CDR3 is made up of 15 amino acids. CDR3 loop: CASSLRGGDVGELFF. CDR3 in DNA: TGCGCCAGCAGCCTCCGAGGGGGGGACGTCGGGGAGCTGTTTTTT.

The J gene is TRBJ1-6, the V gene TRBV27; TRBD1 matches at 9 bases. From germline, CDR1 is MNHEY and CDR2 SMNVEV (reference sequence). The junction had 8 bases not matched to a gene; V was cut back by 2 bases and J by 9 bases. The CDR3 has 16 amino acids. Here the CDR3 reads CASSLRVQGAASPLHF. The CDR3, as DNA: TGTGCCAGCAGTTTAAGGGTACAGGGGGCGGCTTCACCCCTCCACTTT.

This sequence joins TRBV6-5 and TRBJ2-7, with D uncertain. V was trimmed by 3 bases and J by 2 bases, leaving 8 bases between them. The V gene's germline CDR1 is MNHEY and CDR2 SVGAGI. The length of the CDR3 is 13 residues. This CDR3 reads CASSYQVAYEQYF. The CDR3 DNA reads TGTGCCAGCAGTTATCAGGTTGCCTACGAGCAGTACTTC.

On this clone itself: This sample includes further DNA sequences coding for the same CDR3. The J gene is TRBJ2-1, the V gene TRBV5-1; 8 nucleotides line up with TRBD1. Trimming at V came to 5 bases and at J to 4 bases, leaving 8 bases not matched to a gene. Looked up from germline, CDR1 is SGHRS and CDR2 is YFSETQ. This CDR3 spans 15 amino acids. The CDR3 loop reads CASSLGQGGYNEQFF. CDR3 in DNA: TGCGCCAGCAGTTTAGGACAGGGTGGTTACAATGAGCAGTTCTTC.

The genes are TRBV19 and TRBJ1-5; D is unclear. The CDR3 length is 15 residues. Trimming removed 1 base from V and 0 bases from J, with 7 bases in between. Germline V lookup: CDR1 LNHDA, CDR2 SQIVND (reference sequence). CDR3 residues: CASSIVVNSNQPQHF. The CDR3 DNA is TGTGCCAGTAGTATAGTTGTCAATAGCAATCAGCCCCAGCATTTT.